This TCR beta chain is drawn from a study of CD8+ T cells in alopecia areata. General study points: Many expanded lesional clones stayed in scalp and blood while on tofacitinib. Scalp samples also yield sequences of resident alphabeta T cells from normal skin.

Treatment noted: oral pan-JAK inhibitor, 5-10 mg twice daily. Isolation of CD4+ and CD8+ T cells from PBMCs was achieved by sorting. Concerning this clone itself: What it binds is not known.

The CDR3 has 18 residues. Trimming pared 10 bases from V and 2 bases from J, leaving 27 bases between. Germline lookup yields CDR1 MRHNA and CDR2 SNTAGT. RNA extraction and reverse transcription yielded cDNA as sequencing template. Assay used: immunoSEQ multiplex PCR; TCRdb lists only in-frame clones, some missing. In the table there are 170,000 or so clones, roughly 61% of which are singletons. The receptor comes from a human donor with alopecia areata. Material: CD8+ T cells sorted from blood, obtained at week 24, from a patient treated with tofacitinib. The chain is built from TRBV6-4 and TRBJ2-1; no clear D. The CDR3: CATFDVKGPDLPYNEQFF. In nucleotides, the CDR3 is TGTGCCACCTTCGACGTAAAGGGTCCCGACCTACCCTACAATGAGCAGTTCTTC.